This entry lists 27 T cell receptor beta chains sequenced from one sample in a study of blood T cell repertoires in COVID-19. TCRdb keeps only in-frame clones here, not all; method: immunoSEQ multiplex PCR. The sample lists about 310,000 clones; about 87% were seen once. Sequencing was carried out using PBMCs or T cells enriched from blood (not recorded which). The receptors derive from a woman under 30 who had recovered from COVID-19.

V gene TRBV3-1 (or the pseudogene TRBV3-2) combines with J gene TRBJ1-6, with unresolved D. Trimming removed 1 base from V and 7 bases from J, with 17 bases in between. The CDR3 spans 17 residues. In germline, CDR1 is LGHDT, CDR2 YNNKEL (reference sequence). Here the CDR3 DNA reads TGTGCCAGCAGCCAAGGTTCCTTAGGCCGGAGGAATTCACCCCTCCACTTT. Translating it yields CASSQGSLGRRNSPLHF.

The rearrangement uses TRBV19 and TRBJ1-5; TRBD1 matches 9 bases. Germline V gene data show CDR1 as LNHDA and CDR2 as SQIVND (reference sequence). CDR3 size: 15 residues. J gave up 7 bases and V 9 bases, and 13 bases lay outside the gene matches. CDR3 loop: CASRDRQGGHQPQHF. The CDR3 coding sequence is TGTGCCAGCAGAGATCGACAGGGGGGTCACCAGCCCCAGCATTTT.

The rearrangement links TRBV7-9 to TRBJ2-1, with D possibly matching TRBD2 (5 bases). CDR3 length equals 18 residues. With 0 bases removed from V and 2 bases from J, the gap between germline ends came to 17 bases. Germline CDR1 SEHNR, CDR2 FQNEAQ (reference sequence). The CDR3 sequence: CASSLAYLAGKTYNEQFF. The CDR3 DNA reads TGTGCCAGCAGCTTAGCCTACCTTGCGGGCAAGACCTACAATGAGCAGTTCTTC.

The V call is TRBV12-3 or TRBV12-4, the J call TRBJ2-1; D call uncertain. V was clipped by 2 bases and J by 12 bases, with 11 bases between them. The CDR3 contains 12 residues. CDR3 nucleotide sequence: TGTGCCAGCAGTTTACAAGCTCATCTGCAGTTCTTC. Its protein product is CASSLQAHLQFF.

This clone has a single count. The rearrangement uses TRBV6-5 and TRBJ1-5; 7 bases are shared with TRBD1. J gave up 7 bases and V 4 bases, and 4 bases lay outside the gene matches. The CDR3 covers 13 residues. Per germline, CDR1 MNHEY and CDR2 SVGAGI. CDR3 coding DNA: TGTGCCAGCAGTTTACAGGGGAACCAGCCCCAGCATTTT. Its protein product is CASSLQGNQPQHF.

The chain carries TRBV27 and TRBJ1-5, with TRBD1 matching 7 bases. The trim removed 6 bases at V and 5 bases at J, leaving 10 bases unmatched. The CDR3 totals 15 residues. Germline CDR1 reads MNHEY; CDR2 reads SMNVEV (reference sequence). CDR3 coding DNA: TGTGCCAGCAGCAATCCGGGACAGCCCGATCAGCCCCAGCATTTT. Protein product: CASSNPGQPDQPQHF.

This chain links TRBV14 with TRBJ2-7, with TRBD1 matching over 9 bases. Losses at the gene ends were 5 bases for V and 3 bases for J; bases not matched to a gene: 2. From germline, CDR1 is SGHDN and CDR2 FVKESK. CDR3 length equals 13 residues. This CDR3 reads CASSTTGGYEQYF. The CDR3 DNA reads TGTGCCAGCAGCACGACAGGGGGCTACGAGCAGTACTTC.

The chain joins TRBV29-1 to TRBJ1-1; 7 bases are a match to TRBD1. The CDR3 extends over 13 amino acids. CDR1 SQVTM and CDR2 ANQGSEA come from the germline V gene. J lost 1 base, V lost 7 bases, and 6 bases had no gene match. CDR3 sequence: CSAGQAQNTEAFF. The CDR3, as DNA: TGCAGCGCCGGACAGGCACAGAACACTGAAGCTTTCTTT.

The genes are TRBV4-2 and TRBJ1-1; D not certain. Per germline, CDR1 LGHNA and CDR2 YNFKEQ. This CDR3 is built from 13 residues. Trimming stripped 1 base from V and 4 bases from J, with 7 bases between. CDR3 in DNA: TGTGCCAGCAGCCAAGCGGGGTCCACTGAAGCTTTCTTT. This codes for CASSQAGSTEAFF.

The chain links TRBV7-6 to TRBJ2-1, with 9 bases identical to TRBD2. The CDR3 has 15 residues. With 5 bases clipped from V and 7 bases from J, the junction kept 9 bases outside the gene matches. Germline-derived CDR1 and CDR2 are SGHVS and FNYEAQ. The CDR3 DNA is TGTGCCAGCAGCCGAGGACTAGCGAGGGTTAATGAGCAGTTCTTC. It specifies CASSRGLARVNEQFF.

The genes are TRBV2 and TRBJ1-6, with no clear D. Germline CDR1 and CDR2: SNHLY and FYNNEI. The V end lost 1 base, the J end lost 10 bases, and 14 bases lay between the germline ends. The CDR3 is made up of 15 amino acids. CDR3 in DNA: TGTGCCAGCAGTGAAGTAGCACCCTGGGAGTCACCCCTCCACTTT. Residues: CASSEVAPWESPLHF.

V and J are TRBV11-3 and TRBJ2-3; no firm D call. The germline gives CDR1 SGHNT, CDR2 YENEEA. Trimming pared 0 bases from V and 2 bases from J, leaving 9 bases between. This CDR3 has 15 amino acids. The CDR3 loop reads CASSLDGVTTDTQYF. CDR3 nucleotides: TGTGCCAGCAGCTTAGATGGAGTAACCACAGATACGCAGTATTTT.

The gene calls are TRBV27 and TRBJ1-2, with TRBD1 identical over 9 bases. The CDR3 is 15 amino acids. CDR1 and CDR2 from the germline V gene are MNHEY and SMNVEV (reference sequence). V lost 6 bases to trimming and J lost 2 bases; unmatched junction nucleotides: 7. In nucleotides, the CDR3 is TGTGCCAGCAGCTTTACCGGGACAGGGAACTATGGCTACACCTTC. This encodes CASSFTGTGNYGYTF.

The chain uses TRBV3-1 (or the pseudogene TRBV3-2) and TRBJ1-6; TRBD1 matches at 7 bases. The germline CDR1 and CDR2 sequences are LGHDT and YNNKEL (reference sequence). The CDR3 consists of 13 residues. The V gene end was trimmed by 6 bases and the J gene end by 10 bases; junction bases not matched to a gene: 6. The CDR3 reads CASSPRGDSPLHF. As DNA, the CDR3 is TGTGCCAGCAGTCCCAGGGGGGACTCACCCCTCCACTTT.

This clone has a single count. The same CDR3 can be traced to other DNA sequences in this sample. V gene TRBV10-3 combines with J gene TRBJ2-5; 8 nucleotides align to TRBD2. V gave up 3 bases and J gave up 3 bases; unmatched junction bases: 3. Germline V gene data show CDR1 as ENHRY and CDR2 as SYGVKD. This CDR3 comprises 14 residues. The CDR3 DNA reads TGTGCCATCAGTGAACGGCGGGGGGAAGAGACCCAGTACTTC. Translated: CAISERRGEETQYF.

This chain joins TRBV7-9 and TRBJ1-5; D uncertain. This CDR3 has 13 amino acids. Germline-derived CDR1 and CDR2 are SEHNR and FQNEAQ (reference sequence). V lost 6 bases and J lost 6, with 12 bases in between. The CDR3 DNA sequence: TGTGCCAGCAGTCTACAGTCAGGTCAGCCCCAGCATTTT. Translated: CASSLQSGQPQHF.

This chain links TRBV27 with TRBJ1-1; possibly TRBD1 for D (6 bases). Germline loops: CDR1 MNHEY, CDR2 SMNVEV (reference sequence). V shed 6 bases and J shed 0 bases, with 14 bases lying between them. This CDR3 is 15 amino acids long. For the CDR3, the DNA is TGTGCCAGCAGAATGGGGGCCAGGATGAACACTGAAGCTTTCTTT. Its translation: CASRMGARMNTEAFF.

The rearrangement joins TRBV7-8 to TRBJ2-5; D possibly corresponds to TRBD1 (6 bases). The V end was cut by 5 bases, the J end by 2 bases, with 15 bases between. Germline-derived CDR1 and CDR2 are SGHVS and FQNEAQ. The length of the CDR3 is 15 residues. CDR3 in amino acids: CASSIQTGPQETQYF. The CDR3 coding sequence is TGTGCCAGCAGCATTCAGACAGGCCCACAAGAGACCCAGTACTTC.

The rearrangement links TRBV6-4 to TRBJ2-3, with a weak D call TRBD2 (7 bases). CDR1 and CDR2 (germline): MRHNA, SNTAGT. Deletions cut 0 bases from V and 7 bases from J, with 14 bases between. The CDR3 runs to 15 residues. The DNA for the CDR3 is TGTGCCAGCAGTGACTCGGCTGCGGGGGCAAATACGCAGTATTTT. The encoded protein is CASSDSAAGANTQYF.

This chain joins TRBV7-9 and TRBJ2-1; a possible D gene is TRBD1 (6 bases). Trimming left V 5 bases short and J 4 bases short, with 21 bases between. The CDR3 has 17 amino acids. The germline V gene encodes CDR1 SEHNR and CDR2 FQNEAQ (reference sequence). The CDR3 sequence is CASSPSIRNQGYNEQFF. CDR3 DNA: TGTGCCAGCAGCCCCTCGATACGCAACCAGGGGTACAATGAGCAGTTCTTC.

The chain has TRBV5-6 and TRBJ1-2; 7 nucleotides line up with TRBD1. The V gene's germline CDR1 is SGHDT and CDR2 YYEEEE. The CDR3 runs to 15 residues. The V segment lost 0 bases and the J segment 7 bases; nucleotides outside the gene matches: 9. The CDR3, as DNA: TGTGCCAGCAGCTTGGATGAGGGGGCCCGGGGTGGCTACACCTTC. Its protein product is CASSLDEGARGGYTF.

The chain couples TRBV7-2 to TRBJ2-7, with 7 bases that match TRBD2. This CDR3 comprises 14 residues. Germline V gene data show CDR1 as SGHTA and CDR2 as FQGNSA. The ends lost 2 bases at V and 7 bases at J; junction bases unmatched: 8. The CDR3 protein is CASSLFVGAGEQYF. DNA for the CDR3: TGTGCCAGCAGCTTATTTGTGGGAGCGGGGGAGCAGTACTTC.

The chain couples TRBV28 to TRBJ1-2; 9 bases agree with TRBD1. Per germline, CDR1 MDHEN and CDR2 SYDVKM. J was trimmed by 10 bases and V by 5 bases; bases with no gene match: 17. The CDR3 is 16 amino acids. The CDR3: CASSPGTGLGLGVYTF. For the CDR3, the DNA is TGTGCCAGCAGTCCCGGGACAGGGTTAGGTCTTGGTGTCTACACCTTC.

J is TRBJ2-1 and V is TRBV6-5, with TRBD2 matching over 12 bases. In germline, CDR1 is MNHEY, CDR2 SVGAGI. This CDR3 has 15 amino acids. Trimming took 7 bases from V and 6 from J; bases not matched to a gene: 7. CDR3: CASTRGLAGPNEQFF. In nucleotides, the CDR3 is TGTGCCAGCACTCGAGGACTAGCGGGACCCAATGAGCAGTTCTTC.

The count of this clone is one. V usage is TRBV4-2 and J usage is TRBJ2-3; 10 bases are shared with TRBD2. Germline loops: CDR1 LGHNA, CDR2 YNFKEQ. The CDR3 has 18 amino acids. J lost 6 bases, V lost 3 bases, and 15 bases had no gene match. This CDR3 is CASSQTLRRAGGRDTQYF. The CDR3 nucleotides are TGTGCCAGCAGCCAGACGTTGCGCAGAGCGGGGGGGCGCGATACGCAGTATTTT.

The J gene is TRBJ1-6, the V gene TRBV29-1; D call uncertain. Germline V gene data show CDR1 as SQVTM and CDR2 as ANQGSEA. This CDR3 is built from 13 residues. The V and J ends lost 1 base and 9 bases respectively, with 10 bases between them. The DNA for the CDR3 is TGCAGCGTTGAAGCCGGAGCCGGTTCACCCCTCCACTTT. Residues: CSVEAGAGSPLHF.

The CDR3 region has the DNA TGTGCCAGCAGCTTCAGGGACAGGGATGATGAAGCTTTCTTT. Its protein product is CASSFRDRDDEAFF. The chain is built from TRBV7-9 and TRBJ1-1; 9 positions match TRBD1. The CDR3 spans 14 residues. Germline trimming cut 3 bases from V and 7 bases from J; bases unmatched to any gene: 6. Looked up from germline, CDR1 is SEHNR and CDR2 is FQNEAQ (reference sequence).